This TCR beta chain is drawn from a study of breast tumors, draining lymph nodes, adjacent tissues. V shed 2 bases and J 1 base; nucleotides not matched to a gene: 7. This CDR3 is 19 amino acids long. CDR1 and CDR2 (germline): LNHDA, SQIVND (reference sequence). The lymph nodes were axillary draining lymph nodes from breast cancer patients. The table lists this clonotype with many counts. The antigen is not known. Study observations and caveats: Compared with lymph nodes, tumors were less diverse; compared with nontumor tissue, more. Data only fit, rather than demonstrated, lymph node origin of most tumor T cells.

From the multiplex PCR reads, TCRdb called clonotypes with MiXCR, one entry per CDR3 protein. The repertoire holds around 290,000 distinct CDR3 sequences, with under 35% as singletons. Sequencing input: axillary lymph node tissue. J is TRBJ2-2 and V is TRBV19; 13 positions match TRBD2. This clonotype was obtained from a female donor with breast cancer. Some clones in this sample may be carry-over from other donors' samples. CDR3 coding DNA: TGTGCCAGTAGTATATTCGGACTAGCGGGAGCCTTGAACACCGGGGAGCTGTTTTTT. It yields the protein CASSIFGLAGALNTGELFF.